The 15 T cell receptor beta chains given below trace back to one sample, sequenced in a study of Graves' ophthalmopathy and Graves' hyperthyroidism. RNA served as the template for amplifying TCR beta CDR3 regions. HTBI-primed RT-PCR formed the first round, and a multiplex PCR formed the second. MiXCR, applied by TCRdb to the multiplex PCR reads, yields one record per CDR3 protein. The sample records approximately 500,000 distinct CDR3 sequences, around 14% being singletons. The sequenced sample consisted of blood. The receptors here all came from a woman in her thirties with Graves' ophthalmopathy.

This clonotype was seen repeatedly, ten times or more. J is TRBJ1-1 and V is TRBV12-3 or TRBV12-4; maybe TRBD1 (6 bases). Trimming cost V 5 bases and J 5 bases, with 15 bases left between them. CDR3 size: 14 residues. For the CDR3, the DNA is TGTGCCAGCAGTCTAGGGGGTTTTGGGACTGAAGCTTTCTTT. Translated, it gives CASSLGGFGTEAFF.

This sequence joins TRBV7-8 and TRBJ2-7; 9 bases line up with TRBD2. V shed 5 bases and J 0 bases; nucleotides not matched to a gene: 5. CDR1 and CDR2 (germline): SGHVS, FQNEAQ. This CDR3 has 15 amino acids. CDR3 coding DNA: TGTGCCAGCAGCAACCTAGCGGGGACCTCCTACGAGCAGTACGTC. It is translated as CASSNLAGTSYEQYV.

V gene TRBV29-1 combines with J gene TRBJ1-2, with 9 bases matching TRBD1. Germline CDR1 SQVTM, CDR2 ANQGSEA. V trimming: 5 bases; J trimming: 8 bases; junction bases outside the gene matches: 9. The CDR3 is 13 residues long. CDR3 DNA sequence: TGCAGCGTTTACACAGGGGGCGGTCGGGGCTACACCTTC. Its protein is CSVYTGGGRGYTF.

This clonotype appeared many times. V is TRBV29-1 and J is TRBJ1-2, with 9 bases aligning to TRBD1. The CDR3 extends over 14 amino acids. Trimming took 5 bases from V and 4 from J; bases not matched to a gene: 8. Germline V CDR1 and CDR2: SQVTM, ANQGSEA. The CDR3 is CSVFRGTGPYGYTF. DNA for the CDR3: TGCAGCGTTTTCCGAGGGACAGGGCCCTATGGCTACACCTTC.

This clonotype was picked up many times. V gene TRBV12-5 combines with J gene TRBJ1-1, with 7 nucleotides matching TRBD1. The germline gives CDR1 LGHNT, CDR2 FRNRAP. Trimming removed 6 bases from V and 4 bases from J; junction bases left unmatched: 5. This CDR3 has 13 residues. In DNA, the CDR3 is TGTGCTAGTGGCTGGGCAGGGGGCACTGAAGCTTTCTTT. Translation: CASGWAGGTEAFF.

This clonotype was seen many times. This chain joins TRBV2 and TRBJ2-7; 8 bases agree with TRBD1. This CDR3 region has 14 residues. J lost 7 bases, V lost 3 bases, and 8 bases had no gene match. Germline values: CDR1 SNHLY, CDR2 FYNNEI. Here the CDR3 reads CASSDKDRVGEQYF. The CDR3 region has the DNA TGTGCCAGCAGTGATAAGGACAGGGTGGGAGAGCAGTACTTC.

Notes on this clonotype: A much larger clone lies one base from this, so it may be a read error. This chain's CDR3 is CASKRGYEQYF. The DNA of the CDR3 is TGTGCCAGCAAGAGGGGCTACGAGCAGTACTTC. The V and J genes are TRBV6-2 or TRBV6-3 and TRBJ2-7; D possibly uses TRBD1 or TRBD2 (5 bases each). The CDR3 has 11 amino acids. CDR1 is MNHEY, CDR2 SVGEGT, per germline. Trimming took off 7 bases at V and 3 bases at J, with 7 bases between the two ends.

This clonotype showed up many times. This chain connects TRBV9 to TRBJ2-2, with D perhaps TRBD2 (6 bases). Trimming left V 0 bases short and J 1 base short, with 10 bases between. Looked up from germline, CDR1 is SGDLS and CDR2 is YYNGEE. This CDR3 is built from 16 residues. CDR3 loop: CASSVGGSGNTGELFF. In DNA, the CDR3 is TGTGCCAGCAGCGTAGGAGGTAGCGGGAACACCGGGGAGCTGTTTTTT.

This clonotype was detected ten times or more. This chain connects TRBV2 to TRBJ1-1; no clear D gene. V lost 3 bases, J lost 4 bases, and 12 bases lay in between. The CDR3 is made up of 14 amino acids. CDR1 SNHLY and CDR2 FYNNEI come from the germline V gene. The CDR3 loop is CASSDKEGGTEAFF. CDR3 in DNA: TGTGCCAGCAGTGATAAAGAGGGCGGCACTGAAGCTTTCTTT.

This clonotype occurred many times. This chain links TRBV27 with TRBJ2-7, with D maybe TRBD2 (6 bases). V shed 5 bases and J shed 2 bases, with 16 bases lying between them. The CDR3 is 15 amino acids. CDR1 is MNHEY and CDR2 is SMNVEV in the germline V gene (reference sequence). For the CDR3, the DNA is TGTGCCAGCAGTCCCTTTGCGGGATATACCTACGAGCAGTACTTC. Translation: CASSPFAGYTYEQYF.

This clonotype was counted only a few times. The J gene is TRBJ1-1, the V gene TRBV30; D is undetermined. Germline loops: CDR1 GTSNPN, CDR2 SVGIG (reference sequence). This CDR3 is 13 amino acids long. V lost 3 bases to trimming and J lost 2 bases, with 10 bases between them. In DNA form, the CDR3 reads TGTGCCTGGAGGGCCGGACGAAACACTGAAGCTTTCTTT. This sequence encodes CAWRAGRNTEAFF.

V and J are TRBV29-1 and TRBJ2-4; D is ambiguous. The CDR3 consists of 12 residues. Germline CDR1 and CDR2: SQVTM and ANQGSEA. V lost 3 bases, J lost 8 bases, and 11 bases lay in between. The CDR3 reads CSVDLGSDIQYF. The CDR3 coding sequence is TGCAGCGTTGACCTGGGCTCGGACATTCAGTACTTC. Full variable domain (rest looked up from reference TRBV29-1 and TRBJ2-4): SAVISQKPSRDICQRGTSLTIQCQVDSQVTMMFWYRQQPGQSLTLIATANQGSEATYESGFVIDKFPISRPNLTFSTLTVSNMSPEDSSIYLCSVDLGSDIQYFGAGTRLSVL.

This clonotype was counted many times. The V call is TRBV5-1, the J call TRBJ1-1; D ambiguous. The CDR3 loop spans 15 amino acids. Trimming left V 0 bases short and J 0 bases short, with 9 bases between. CDR1 and CDR2 (germline): SGHRS, YFSETQ. CDR3 amino acids: CASSLGRQLNTEAFF. DNA for the CDR3: TGCGCCAGCAGCTTGGGAAGGCAATTGAACACTGAAGCTTTCTTT.

Turning to this clonotype: This may be a read error, as it is one base from a much larger clone. This chain uses TRBV28 with TRBJ1-5; 7 bases agree with TRBD1. The V gene's germline CDR1 is MDHEN and CDR2 SYDVKM. The CDR3 runs 17 residues. The trim removed 6 bases at V and 0 bases at J, leaving 11 bases unmatched. CDR3 nucleotides: TGTGCCAGCAGGTCCGAACAGGGGTCCTATAGCAATCAGCCCCAGCATTTT. Amino acids: CASRSEQGSYSNQPQHF.

This clonotype was picked up many times. The chain uses TRBV6-5 and TRBJ1-5, with D uncertain. V was shortened by 2 bases and J by 2 bases, with 13 bases between the two germline ends. CDR3 length equals 16 residues. Germline V lookup: CDR1 MNHEY, CDR2 SVGAGI. This chain's CDR3 is CASSYPAGKGNQPQHF. CDR3 nucleotide sequence: TGTGCCAGCAGTTACCCGGCCGGTAAGGGCAATCAGCCCCAGCATTTT.